This is a list of T cell receptor beta chains from one sample in a study of OX40 agonist ivuxolimab in advanced cancers. TCRdb's table, derived via immunoSEQ multiplex PCR, lists solely in-frame clones and lacks some. The sample carries fewer than 85,000 clones, 90% recorded once. The sample was CD4+ or CD8+ T cells sorted from blood, taken in a trial of the OX40 agonist ivuxolimab. These receptors came from an adult with an advanced solid tumor such as melanoma, head and neck, liver or kidney cancer. CDR3s include the opening cysteine and the closing phenylalanine or tryptophan. D genes are given only for firm matches. Expanded clones get a size class; other rows say once, few or many, or leave the size out.

TRBJ2-2,TRBV5-1,-,-,CASSRTANTGELFF,TGCGCCAGCAGCAGGACAGCGAACACCGGGGAGCTGTTTTTT
TRBJ1-1,TRBV5-1,-,-,CASRPTGGTEAFF,TGCGCCAGCAGGCCTACAGGTGGCACTGAAGCTTTCTTT
TRBJ2-1,TRBV19,-,-,CASSRTDYNEQFF,TGTGCCAGTAGCCGGACAGACTACAATGAGCAGTTCTTC
TRBJ2-7,TRBV7-2,-,TRBD1,CASSPGQGYPEQYF,TGTGCCAGCAGCCCCGGACAGGGGTATCCCGAGCAGTACTTC
TRBJ2-6,TRBV11-1,-,TRBD1,CASSSTGVASGANVLTF,TGTGCCAGCAGCTCGACAGGGGTGGCCTCTGGGGCCAACGTCCTGACTTTC
TRBJ2-1,TRBV9,-,TRBD2,CASSDPAGAPSEQFF,TGTGCCAGCAGCGACCCCGCGGGAGCTCCCAGTGAGCAGTTCTTC
TRBJ1-2,TRBV9,-,-,CASSVDPPGARYGYTF,TGTGCCAGCAGCGTAGACCCGCCGGGGGCGCGTTATGGCTACACCTTC
TRBJ2-7,TRBV6-6,once,-,CASRHPASAYEQYF,TGTGCCAGCAGGCACCCGGCGTCAGCCTACGAGCAGTACTTC
TRBJ2-2,TRBV7-2,once,-,CASSLDTRELFF,TGTGCCAGCAGCCTGGACACTCGGGAGCTGTTTTTT
TRBJ1-6,TRBV5-1,-,-,CASSLVDRASPLHF,TGCGCCAGCAGCTTGGTTGATAGGGCGTCACCCCTCCACTTT
TRBJ2-2,TRBV7-9,-,TRBD2,CASSAGTSGSRELFF,TGTGCCAGCAGCGCCGGGACTAGCGGGAGCCGGGAGCTGTTTTTT
TRBJ1-3,TRBV28,-,TRBD1,CASSSGQGTGNTIYF,TGTGCCAGCAGTTCGGGACAGGGGACAGGAAACACCATATATTTT
TRBJ1-5,TRBV28,-,-,CASSLIGQPQHF,TGTGCCAGCAGTTTAATTGGTCAGCCCCAGCATTTT
TRBJ2-3,TRBV7-2,once,-,CASSLGNSGTDTQYF,TGTGCCAGCAGCCTCGGAAATTCCGGCACAGATACGCAGTATTTT
TRBJ2-2,TRBV7-3,-,-,CASSSGARRVSNTGELFF,TGTGCCAGCAGCTCAGGGGCCAGGAGAGTGTCGAACACCGGGGAGCTGTTTTTT
TRBJ2-7,TRBV28,-,-,CASSLQGWIFEQYF,TGTGCCAGCAGTTTACAGGGGTGGATTTTCGAGCAGTACTTC
TRBJ2-3,TRBV5-5,once,TRBD1,CASIPTGQGADTQYF,TGTGCCAGCATTCCGACGGGACAGGGTGCGGATACGCAGTATTTT
TRBJ1-5,TRBV19,-,-,CASSPDRNQPQHF,TGTGCCAGTAGTCCGGACAGAAATCAGCCCCAGCATTTT
TRBJ2-3,TRBV7-8,-,TRBD1,CASSTRDRGSQYF,TGTGCCAGCAGCACCCGGGACAGGGGGTCGCAGTATTTT
TRBJ2-3,TRBV18,-,TRBD2,CASSPLAGSTDTQYF,TGTGCCAGCTCTCCCCTAGCGGGGAGCACAGATACGCAGTATTTT
TRBJ2-1,TRBV11-3,-,TRBD2,CASSHGLAGEQFF,TGTGCCAGCAGCCACGGACTAGCCGGTGAGCAGTTCTTC